This TCR beta chain was retrieved from a study of CXCR3-negative and CXCR3-positive naive CD8 T cells. Study observations and caveats: Once cells were cryopreserved, CXCR3 expression went down partly, and most assays used fresh PBMCs.

UMI labels and 5' RACE were used to prepare the TRB cDNA libraries. From its re-call of the 5' RACE reads, TCRdb lists each CDR3 protein once, without DNA. The sample table includes more than 7,500 distinct CDR3 sequences. By frequency, this clonotype is medium-sized. Antigen: not known. CDR1 and CDR2 (germline): MNHEY, SMNVEV (reference sequence). CDR3 length equals 14 residues. This TCR came from a human donor in good health. Some clones in this sample may be carry-over from other donors' samples. V and J are TRBV27 and TRBJ1-6; TCRdb picks TRBD1, but there is no DNA to check that call. The sample consisted of naive CXCR3- CD8+ T cells from blood. Subset: CD45RO-CCR7+CD27+CD95- naive CD8+ T cells lacking CXCR3 (TNR3-). Here the CDR3 reads CASTGTGLRSPLHF.